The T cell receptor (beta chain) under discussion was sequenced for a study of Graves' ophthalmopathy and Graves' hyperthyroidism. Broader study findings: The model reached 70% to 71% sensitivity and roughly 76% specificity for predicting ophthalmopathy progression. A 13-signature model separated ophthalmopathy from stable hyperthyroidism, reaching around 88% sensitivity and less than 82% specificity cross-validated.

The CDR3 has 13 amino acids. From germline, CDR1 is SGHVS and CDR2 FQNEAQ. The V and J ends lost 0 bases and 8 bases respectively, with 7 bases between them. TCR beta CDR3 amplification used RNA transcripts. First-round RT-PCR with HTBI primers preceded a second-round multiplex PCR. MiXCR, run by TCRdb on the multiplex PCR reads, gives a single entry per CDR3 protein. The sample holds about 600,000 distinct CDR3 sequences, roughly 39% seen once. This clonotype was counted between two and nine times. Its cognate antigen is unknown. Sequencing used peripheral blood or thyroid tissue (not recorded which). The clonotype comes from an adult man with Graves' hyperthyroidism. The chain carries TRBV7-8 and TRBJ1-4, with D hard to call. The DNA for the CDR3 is TGTGCCAGCAGCTTAGCGGCATCAGAAAAACTGTTTTTT. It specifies CASSLAASEKLFF.